The next 24 T cell receptor beta chains were all read from a single sample in a study of T cells after yellow fever vaccination. A single record per CDR3 protein comes from TCRdb applying MiXCR to the 5' RACE reads. The repertoire consists of about 74,000 distinct CDR3 sequences, with more than 5.5% occurring once and the leading ten covering about 32%. This specimen consisted of CD8+ T cells sorted from PBMCs, obtained more than 4 days after the first yellow fever vaccination. These receptors originate from a man between 18 and 29 years old who received the YFV17D yellow fever vaccine.

This chain uses TRBV27 with TRBJ2-3; either TRBD1 or TRBD2 may fit D (6 bases each). Trimming removed 11 bases at V and 14 bases at J, with 23 bases between. The germline V gene encodes CDR1 MNHEY and CDR2 SMNVEV (reference sequence). The CDR3 extends over 12 amino acids. The chain's CDR3 is CASLGGTSKRYF. The CDR3 bases are TGTGCCTCCCTAGGGGGGACCTCCAAAAGGTATTTT.

This clonotype was observed many times. CDR3 DNA sequence: TGCGCCAGCAGCCAAGACAAAGGTGCCTCCTACAATGAGCAGTTCTTC. Protein product: CASSQDKGASYNEQFF. J is TRBJ2-1 and V is TRBV4-3; D ambiguous. The ends were cut back, 0 bases at V and 0 bases at J, with 9 bases in the middle. From germline, CDR1 is LGHNA and CDR2 YSLEER. CDR3 length: 16 residues.

The gene calls are TRBV11-2 and TRBJ2-3; the D gene could be TRBD1 or TRBD2 (6 bases each). Trimming stripped 2 bases from V and 5 bases from J, with 17 bases between. This CDR3 is 16 amino acids long. Germline V CDR1 and CDR2: SGHAT, FQNNGV. The DNA for the CDR3 is TGTGCCAGCAGCTTACCCGTTGAGGGGGGAGAAGATACGCAGTATTTT. Encoded protein: CASSLPVEGGEDTQYF.

This clonotype turned up a few times. The rearrangement links TRBV4-1 to TRBJ2-2; 10 bases align to TRBD1. This CDR3 spans 19 amino acids. Germline loops: CDR1 MGHRA, CDR2 YSYEKL. V dropped 3 bases and J dropped 5; count of bases not matched to a gene: 15. As DNA, the CDR3 is TGCGCCAGCAGCCACCGATGGAATCCGGGACAGGGGAGTACCGGGGAGCTGTTTTTT. It translates to CASSHRWNPGQGSTGELFF.

The chain joins TRBV12-3 or TRBV12-4 to TRBJ2-7; perhaps TRBD2 as D (6 bases). The V end was cut by 7 bases, the J end by 1 base, with 20 bases between. The CDR3 spans 16 residues. The CDR3 DNA sequence: TGTGCCAGCACCCAGACCGGGACTCCGCGTTCCTACGAGCAGTACGTC. Amino acid sequence: CASTQTGTPRSYEQYV.

The rearrangement uses TRBV7-3 and TRBJ2-1; D unclear. This CDR3 spans 15 amino acids. Germline-derived CDR1 and CDR2 are SGHTA and FQGTGA. Trimming pared 0 bases from V and 4 bases from J, leaving 10 bases between. The CDR3 sequence is CASSLTGFGYNEQFF. As DNA, the CDR3 is TGTGCCAGCAGCTTAACCGGGTTCGGTTACAATGAGCAGTTCTTC.

This clonotype was counted ten times or more. The chain recombines TRBV7-9 with TRBJ2-7, with TRBD1 identical over 7 bases. This CDR3 has 14 residues. J lost 6 bases, V lost 1 base, and 6 bases had no gene match. Germline V CDR1 and CDR2: SEHNR, FQNEAQ (reference sequence). CDR3 in amino acids: CASSLVQGFGEQYF. CDR3 bases: TGTGCCAGCAGCTTAGTACAGGGGTTCGGCGAGCAGTACTTC.

This chain connects TRBV14 to TRBJ2-3, with 9 bases identical to TRBD2. The CDR3 has 17 residues. J was trimmed by 4 bases and V by 4 bases; bases with no gene match: 12. Germline CDR1 and CDR2: SGHDN and FVKESK. The CDR3 is CASSRYSAGGRSDTQYF. The CDR3 coding sequence is TGTGCCAGCAGCCGATATTCAGCGGGGGGCCGGTCAGATACGCAGTATTTT.

This clonotype came up a few times. The genes are TRBV7-9 and TRBJ2-7, with 7 bases fitting TRBD1. Trimming took 4 bases from V and 7 from J; bases not matched to a gene: 10. Per the germline V gene, CDR1 is SEHNR and CDR2 is FQNEAQ (reference sequence). The CDR3 extends over 14 amino acids. The CDR3 nucleotides are TGTGCCAGCAGCTCCTTGACAGGGTCAGGGGAGCAGTACGTC. Its protein product is CASSSLTGSGEQYV.

This clonotype was detected many times. The chain is built from TRBV27 and TRBJ1-6; D ambiguous. V was clipped by 5 bases and J by 3 bases, with 14 bases between them. Germline CDR1 MNHEY, CDR2 SMNVEV (reference sequence). CDR3 length: 16 amino acids. This chain's CDR3 is CASSTGTAVYNSPLHF. The CDR3 coding sequence is TGTGCCAGCAGTACGGGCACCGCCGTCTATAATTCACCCCTCCACTTT.

The sample holds many counts of this clonotype. V is TRBV12-3 or TRBV12-4 and J is TRBJ2-7, with 8 bases matching TRBD1. The CDR3 runs 15 residues. The ends lost 2 bases at V and 2 bases at J; junction bases unmatched: 5. In DNA form, the CDR3 reads TGTGCCAGCAGTTTAACAGGGGGGATCGCCTACGAGCAGTACTTC. Its protein is CASSLTGGIAYEQYF.

Only a few counts were recorded for this clonotype. V gene TRBV5-4 combines with J gene TRBJ2-3; 7 bases align to TRBD2. The CDR3 covers 15 residues. Trimming removed 2 bases from V and 2 bases from J; junction bases left unmatched: 5. CDR1 SGHNT and CDR2 YYREEE come from the germline V gene (reference sequence). CDR3 DNA: TGTGCCAGCAGCTTAGGGGACTACCCCACAGATACGCAGTATTTT. Its translation: CASSLGDYPTDTQYF.

V and J are TRBV4-1 and TRBJ1-6; no clear D gene. V was pared by 6 bases and J by 5 bases, with 14 bases between. Germline CDR1 and CDR2: MGHRA and YSYEKL. CDR3 length equals 15 residues. In nucleotides, the CDR3 is TGCGCCAGCAGTCCCCTGGGCAGAGATAATTCACCCCTCCACTTT. Protein sequence: CASSPLGRDNSPLHF.

This clonotype was counted between two and nine times. The chain combines TRBV12-3 or TRBV12-4 with TRBJ2-3; the match to TRBD2 covers 11 bases. The CDR3 sequence is 16 residues long. V trimming: 10 bases; J trimming: 5 bases; junction bases outside the gene matches: 14. The CDR3 sequence: CATIRASGGPGDTQYF. CDR3 coding DNA: TGTGCCACCATCCGGGCTAGCGGGGGGCCAGGAGATACGCAGTATTTT.

This clonotype has only a few counts. The rearrangement links TRBV5-1 to TRBJ2-7; weak D call: TRBD1 (5 bases). The CDR3 contains 17 residues. Trimming removed 3 bases at V and 3 bases at J, with 22 bases between. Germline assignment: CDR1 SGHRS and CDR2 YFSETQ. The chain's CDR3 is CASSSGSTDILRYEQYF. The CDR3 nucleotides are TGCGCCAGCAGCTCTGGCTCGACAGATATATTACGCTACGAGCAGTACTTC.

The chain employs TRBV19 and TRBJ2-1, with D perhaps TRBD1 or TRBD2 (6 bases each). Per germline, CDR1 LNHDA and CDR2 SQIVND (reference sequence). There are 14 residues in the CDR3. V shed 7 bases and J shed 6 bases, with 16 bases lying between them. CDR3: CASKTGALSNEQFF. Here the CDR3 DNA reads TGTGCCAGTAAGACGGGGGCTCTGTCCAATGAGCAGTTCTTC. Full variable domain (outside the CDR3, taken from reference TRBV19 and TRBJ2-1): DGGITQSPKYLFRKEGQNVTLSCEQNLNHDAMYWYRQDPGQGLRLIYYSQIVNDFQKGDIAEGYSVSREKKESFPLTVTSAQKNPTAFYLCASKTGALSNEQFFGPGTRLTVL.

The rearrangement uses TRBV4-3 and TRBJ2-3; D is tentatively TRBD1 or TRBD2 (7 bases each). The CDR3 spans 15 residues. CDR1 is LGHNA and CDR2 is YSLEER in the germline V gene. V shed 0 bases and J shed 6 bases, with 13 bases lying between them. The CDR3 coding sequence is TGCGCCAGCAGCCAAGATTACAGGGGAGGGGATACGCAGTATTTT. Protein product: CASSQDYRGGDTQYF.

A remark on this clonotype: A read error may produce the germline difference seen at one junction end. The chain links TRBV4-1 to TRBJ1-2; 7 nucleotides agree with TRBD1. Germline CDR1 and CDR2: MGHRA and YSYEKL. This CDR3 comprises 15 residues. CDR3 bases: TGCGCCAGCAACCAAACCCCGGGACAGAACTATGGCTACACCTTC. This translates into CASNQTPGQNYGYTF.

This clonotype was recorded a few times. The gene calls are TRBV4-2 and TRBJ2-3, with 7 bases identical to TRBD2. CDR1 and CDR2 (germline): LGHNA, YNFKEQ. CDR3 length: 17 residues. V lost 4 bases to trimming and J lost 0 bases; unmatched junction nucleotides: 10. As DNA, the CDR3 is TGTGCCAGCAGCCCCCTAGGACTACTAGCGAGCACAGATACGCAGTATTTT. It yields the protein CASSPLGLLASTDTQYF.

The CDR3 is CASSSKGAGYTF. The CDR3 coding sequence is TGTGCCAGCAGCTCTAAGGGGGCTGGCTACACCTTC. The rearrangement links TRBV7-6 to TRBJ1-2, with 7 bases identical to TRBD1. The germline V gene has CDR1 SGHVS and CDR2 FNYEAQ. Germline trimming cut 4 bases from V and 7 bases from J; bases unmatched to any gene: 3. The CDR3 runs to 12 residues.

V is TRBV11-1 and J is TRBJ1-2; D is unclear. This CDR3 spans 15 amino acids. Looked up from germline, CDR1 is SGHAT and CDR2 is FQDESV (reference sequence). V lost 3 bases to trimming and J lost 0 bases, with 11 bases between them. The CDR3 is CASSFAAATNYGYTF. The CDR3 nucleotides read TGTGCCAGCAGCTTCGCGGCAGCGACTAACTATGGCTACACCTTC.

This clonotype was detected ten times or more. The CDR3 DNA reads as TGTGCCAGCAGCTTATCAGGCACTGAAGCTTTCTTT. The encoded protein is CASSLSGTEAFF. This chain joins TRBV7-9 and TRBJ1-1; D remains unclear. V dropped 2 bases and J dropped 4 bases, with 5 bases sitting between them. CDR1 and CDR2 (germline): SEHNR, FQNEAQ (reference sequence). There are 12 residues in the CDR3. The whole variable domain, remainder taken from reference TRBV7-9 and TRBJ1-1, is DTGVSQNPRHKITKRGQNVTFRCDPISEHNRLYWYRQTLGQGPEFLTYFQNEAQLEKSRLLSDRFSAERPKGSFSTLEIQRTEQGDSAMYLCASSLSGTEAFFGQGTRLTVV.

This chain uses TRBV9 with TRBJ2-7, with D perhaps matching TRBD2 (5 bases). CDR3 length: 16 amino acids. V was trimmed by 3 bases and J by 2 bases, leaving 18 bases between them. CDR1 SGDLS and CDR2 YYNGEE come from the germline V gene. CDR3 residues: CASSAHGLTGTYEQYF. DNA of the CDR3: TGTGCCAGCAGCGCCCACGGGTTAACGGGAACCTACGAGCAGTACTTC.

The rearrangement uses TRBV30 and TRBJ2-7, with D tentatively TRBD1 (5 bases). Trimming stripped 3 bases from V and 5 bases from J, with 11 bases between. The germline V gene encodes CDR1 GTSNPN and CDR2 SVGIG (reference sequence). This CDR3 is 12 amino acids long. CDR3 nucleotides: TGTGCCTGGAGCGCCGACAGCCACGAGCAGTACTTC. It is translated as CAWSADSHEQYF.